This T cell receptor beta chain was identified during a study of identifying expanded T cells in peripheral blood. TCRdb's copy holds only in-frame clones and misses some; the assay was immunoSEQ multiplex PCR. The sample lists under 150,000 clones; around 88% were seen once. Regarding this clone: No antigen is known for it.

Study outcomes and limitations: Over two and four weeks, about 15 and 19 clones changed, versus 1.2 between replicates. Variance in clone template counts between approximately two-week samples significantly increased with total template count across all healthy donors.

During the collection period, no donor immune events like infections were recorded. The CDR3 consists of 17 residues. V was cut by 0 bases and J by 1 base, with 11 bases left in between. Germline loops: CDR1 SGHDT, CDR2 YYEEEE. The chain has TRBV5-6 and TRBJ1-6; D unclear. The material sequenced was blood. The receptor comes from a person aged 18 to 70 in good health. The CDR3 sequence is CASSLGRLGSYNSPLHF. CDR3 in DNA: TGTGCCAGCAGCTTGGGTAGGCTTGGGTCCTATAATTCACCCCTCCACTTT.